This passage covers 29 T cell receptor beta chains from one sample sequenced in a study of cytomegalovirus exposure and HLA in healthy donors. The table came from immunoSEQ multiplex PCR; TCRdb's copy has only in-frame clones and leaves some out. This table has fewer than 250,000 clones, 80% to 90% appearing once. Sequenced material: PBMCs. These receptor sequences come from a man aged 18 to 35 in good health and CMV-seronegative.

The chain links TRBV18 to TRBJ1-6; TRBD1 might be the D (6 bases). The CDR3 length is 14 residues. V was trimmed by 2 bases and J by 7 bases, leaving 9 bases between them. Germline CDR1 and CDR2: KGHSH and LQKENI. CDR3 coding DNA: TGTGCCAGCTCACCATCAGGGGTCAATTCACCCCTCCACTTT. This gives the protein CASSPSGVNSPLHF.

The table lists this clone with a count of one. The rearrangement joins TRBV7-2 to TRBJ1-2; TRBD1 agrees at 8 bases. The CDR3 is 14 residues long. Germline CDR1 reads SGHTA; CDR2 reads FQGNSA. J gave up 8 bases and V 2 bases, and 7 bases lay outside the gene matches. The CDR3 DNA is TGTGCCAGCAGCTTACACGGACAGGGAATGGGCTACACCTTC. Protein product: CASSLHGQGMGYTF.

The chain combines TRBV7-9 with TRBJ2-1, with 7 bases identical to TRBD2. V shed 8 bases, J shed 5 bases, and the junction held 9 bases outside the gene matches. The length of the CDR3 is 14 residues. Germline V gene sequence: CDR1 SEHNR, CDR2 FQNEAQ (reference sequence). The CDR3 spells CASDRAGVDNEQFF. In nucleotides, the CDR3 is TGTGCCAGCGATAGGGCGGGGGTCGACAATGAGCAGTTCTTC.

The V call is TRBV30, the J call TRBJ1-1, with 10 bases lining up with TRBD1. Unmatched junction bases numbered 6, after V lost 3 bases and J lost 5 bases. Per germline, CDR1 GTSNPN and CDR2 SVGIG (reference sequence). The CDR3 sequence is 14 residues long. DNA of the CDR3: TGTGCCTGGAGCCCGGACAGGGGGGGTACTGAAGCTTTCTTT. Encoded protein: CAWSPDRGGTEAFF.

The chain's CDR3 is CASSQDVTGGDEQFF. CDR3 nucleotide sequence: TGCGCCAGCAGCCAAGATGTGACGGGGGGGGATGAGCAGTTCTTC. The V call is TRBV4-1, the J call TRBJ2-1, with 8 bases aligning to TRBD2. CDR3 length equals 15 residues. Germline CDR1 reads MGHRA; CDR2 reads YSYEKL. Losses at the gene ends were 0 bases for V and 8 bases for J; bases not matched to a gene: 6.

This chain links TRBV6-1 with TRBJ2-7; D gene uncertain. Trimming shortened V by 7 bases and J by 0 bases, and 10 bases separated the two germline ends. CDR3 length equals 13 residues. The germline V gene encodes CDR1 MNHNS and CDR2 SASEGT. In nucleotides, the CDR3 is TGTGCCAGCACCACCCCCGGCTCCTACGAGCAGTACTTC. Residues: CASTTPGSYEQYF.

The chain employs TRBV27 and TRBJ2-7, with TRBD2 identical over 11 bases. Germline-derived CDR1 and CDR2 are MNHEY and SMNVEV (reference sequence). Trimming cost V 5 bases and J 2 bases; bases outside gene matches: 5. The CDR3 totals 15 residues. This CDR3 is CASSPLAGATYEQYF. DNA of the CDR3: TGTGCCAGCAGTCCACTAGCGGGAGCCACCTACGAGCAGTACTTC.

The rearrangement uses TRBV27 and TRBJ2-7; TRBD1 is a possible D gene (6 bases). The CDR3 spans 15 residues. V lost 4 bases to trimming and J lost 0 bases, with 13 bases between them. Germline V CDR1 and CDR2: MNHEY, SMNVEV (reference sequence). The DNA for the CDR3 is TGTGCCAGCAGTTATGGGACACGGGGCTCCTACGAGCAGTACTTC. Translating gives CASSYGTRGSYEQYF.

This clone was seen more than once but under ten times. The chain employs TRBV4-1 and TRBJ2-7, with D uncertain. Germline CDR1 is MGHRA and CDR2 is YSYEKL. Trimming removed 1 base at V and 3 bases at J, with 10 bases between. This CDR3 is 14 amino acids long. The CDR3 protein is CASSQGAAFYEQYF. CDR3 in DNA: TGCGCCAGCAGCCAAGGGGCAGCCTTCTACGAGCAGTACTTC.

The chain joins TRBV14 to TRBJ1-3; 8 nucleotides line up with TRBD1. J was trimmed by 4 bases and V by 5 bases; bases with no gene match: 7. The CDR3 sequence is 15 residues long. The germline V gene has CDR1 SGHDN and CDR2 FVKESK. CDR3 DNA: TGTGCCAGCAGCAGCGGACAGGGAAAGGGAAACACCATATATTTT. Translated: CASSSGQGKGNTIYF.

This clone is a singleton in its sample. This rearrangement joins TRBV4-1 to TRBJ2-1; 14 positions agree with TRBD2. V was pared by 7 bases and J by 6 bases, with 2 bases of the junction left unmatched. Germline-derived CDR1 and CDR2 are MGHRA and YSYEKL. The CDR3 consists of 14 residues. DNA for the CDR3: TGCGCCAGCAAGGGGACTAGCGGGAGCAATGAGCAGTTCTTC. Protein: CASKGTSGSNEQFF.

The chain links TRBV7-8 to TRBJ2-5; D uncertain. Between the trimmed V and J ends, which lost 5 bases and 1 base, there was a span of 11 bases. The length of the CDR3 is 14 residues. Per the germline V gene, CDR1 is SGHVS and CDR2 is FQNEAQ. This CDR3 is CASSPGSLQETQYF. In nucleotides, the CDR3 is TGTGCCAGCAGCCCGGGTAGTCTCCAAGAGACCCAGTACTTC.

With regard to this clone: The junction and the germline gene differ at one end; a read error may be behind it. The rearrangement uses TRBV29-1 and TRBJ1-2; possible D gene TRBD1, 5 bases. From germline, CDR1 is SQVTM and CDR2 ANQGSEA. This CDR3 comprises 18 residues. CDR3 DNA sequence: TGCAGCGTCCCTACGGAGGGGCCAGGAGAAAAAATTTCCTATGACTACACCTTC. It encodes CSVPTEGPGEKISYDYTF.

The CDR3 region is CASSSGTDQETQYF. The CDR3 DNA reads as TGCGCCAGCAGCTCGGGGACAGACCAAGAGACCCAGTACTTC. V usage is TRBV5-1 and J usage is TRBJ2-5, with 7 bases that match TRBD1. V was clipped by 3 bases and J by 0 bases; unmatched bases: 2. Germline V gene sequence: CDR1 SGHRS, CDR2 YFSETQ. The CDR3 sequence is 14 residues long.

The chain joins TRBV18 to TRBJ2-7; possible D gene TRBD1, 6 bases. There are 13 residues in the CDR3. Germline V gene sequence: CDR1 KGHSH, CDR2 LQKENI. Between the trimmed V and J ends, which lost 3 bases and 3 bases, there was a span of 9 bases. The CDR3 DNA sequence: TGTGCCAGCTCACCCGGACAGCGCTACGAGCAGTACTTC. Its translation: CASSPGQRYEQYF.

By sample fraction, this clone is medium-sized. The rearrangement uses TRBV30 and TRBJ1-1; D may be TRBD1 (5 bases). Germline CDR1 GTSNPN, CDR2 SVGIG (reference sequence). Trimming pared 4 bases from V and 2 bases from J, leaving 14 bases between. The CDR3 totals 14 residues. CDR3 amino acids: CAWTPSWGNTEAFF. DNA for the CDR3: TGTGCCTGGACCCCCTCCTGGGGCAACACTGAAGCTTTCTTT. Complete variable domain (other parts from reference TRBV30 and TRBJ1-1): SQTIHQWPATLVQPVGSPLSLECTVEGTSNPNLYWYRQAAGRGLQLLFYSVGIGQISSEVPQNLSASRPQDRQFILSSKKLLLSDSGFYLCAWTPSWGNTEAFFGQGTRLTVV.

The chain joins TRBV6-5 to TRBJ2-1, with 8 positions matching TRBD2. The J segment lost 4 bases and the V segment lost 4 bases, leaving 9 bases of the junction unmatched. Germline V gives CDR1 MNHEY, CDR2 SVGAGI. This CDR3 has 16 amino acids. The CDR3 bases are TGTGCCAGCAGTTTTGATCCGGGAGGGCCTTACAATGAGCAGTTCTTC. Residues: CASSFDPGGPYNEQFF.

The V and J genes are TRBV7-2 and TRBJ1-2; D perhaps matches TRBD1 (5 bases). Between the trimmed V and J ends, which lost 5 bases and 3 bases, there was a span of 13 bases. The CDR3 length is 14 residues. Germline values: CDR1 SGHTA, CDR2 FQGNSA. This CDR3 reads CASSLQGGDYGYTF. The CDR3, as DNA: TGTGCCAGCAGCCTCCAGGGTGGGGACTATGGCTACACCTTC.

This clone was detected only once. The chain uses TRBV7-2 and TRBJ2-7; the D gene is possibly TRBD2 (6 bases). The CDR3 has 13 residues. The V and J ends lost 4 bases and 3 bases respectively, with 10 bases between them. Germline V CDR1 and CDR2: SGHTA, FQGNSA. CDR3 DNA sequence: TGTGCCAGCAGCTCGACTAGACTCTACGAGCAGTACTTC. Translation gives CASSSTRLYEQYF.

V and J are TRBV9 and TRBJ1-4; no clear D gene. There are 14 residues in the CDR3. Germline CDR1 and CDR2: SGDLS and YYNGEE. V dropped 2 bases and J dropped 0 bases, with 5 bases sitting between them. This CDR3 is CASSVSATNEKLFF. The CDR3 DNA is TGTGCCAGCAGCGTTTCAGCAACTAATGAAAAACTGTTTTTT.

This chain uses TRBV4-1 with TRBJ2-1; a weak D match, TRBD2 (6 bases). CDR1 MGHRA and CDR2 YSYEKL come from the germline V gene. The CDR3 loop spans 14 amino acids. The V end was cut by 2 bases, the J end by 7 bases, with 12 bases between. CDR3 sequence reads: CASSQLEGINEQFF. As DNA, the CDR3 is TGCGCCAGCAGCCAACTGGAGGGGATAAATGAGCAGTTCTTC.

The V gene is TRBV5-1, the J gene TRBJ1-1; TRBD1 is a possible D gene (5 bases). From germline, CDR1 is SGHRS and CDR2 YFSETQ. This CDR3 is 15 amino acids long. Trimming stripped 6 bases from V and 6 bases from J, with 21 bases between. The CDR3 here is CASTSTTRDEAEAFF. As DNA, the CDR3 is TGCGCCAGCACCTCTACTACCAGGGATGAGGCTGAAGCTTTCTTT. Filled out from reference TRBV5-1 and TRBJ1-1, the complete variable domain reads KAGVTQTPRYLIKTRGQQVTLSCSPISGHRSVSWYQQTPGQGLQFLFEYFSETQRNKGNFPGRFSGRQFSNSRSEMNVSTLELGDSALYLCASTSTTRDEAEAFFGQGTRLTVV.

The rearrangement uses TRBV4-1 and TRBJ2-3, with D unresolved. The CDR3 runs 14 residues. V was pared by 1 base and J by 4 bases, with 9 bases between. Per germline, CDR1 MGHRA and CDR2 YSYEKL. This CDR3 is CASSQGQESDTQYF. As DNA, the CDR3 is TGCGCCAGCAGCCAAGGGCAGGAATCAGATACGCAGTATTTT.

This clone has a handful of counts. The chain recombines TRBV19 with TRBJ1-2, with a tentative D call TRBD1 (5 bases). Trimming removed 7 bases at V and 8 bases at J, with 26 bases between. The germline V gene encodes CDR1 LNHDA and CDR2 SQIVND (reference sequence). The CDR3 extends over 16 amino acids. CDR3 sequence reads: CASNRPTQGGRYGYTF. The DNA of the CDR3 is TGTGCCAGTAACAGGCCCACCCAGGGCGGACGCTACGGCTACACCTTC.

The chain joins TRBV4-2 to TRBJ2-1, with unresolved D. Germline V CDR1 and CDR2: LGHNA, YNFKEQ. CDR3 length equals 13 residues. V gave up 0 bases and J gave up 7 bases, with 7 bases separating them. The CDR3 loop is CASSQEARNEQFF. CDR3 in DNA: TGTGCCAGCAGCCAAGAGGCGAGGAATGAGCAGTTCTTC.

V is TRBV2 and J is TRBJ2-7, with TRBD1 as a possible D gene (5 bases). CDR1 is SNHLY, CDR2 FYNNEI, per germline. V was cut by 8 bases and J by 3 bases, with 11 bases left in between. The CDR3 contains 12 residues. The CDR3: CASRTDNYEQYF. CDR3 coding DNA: TGTGCCAGCCGGACGGACAACTACGAGCAGTACTTC. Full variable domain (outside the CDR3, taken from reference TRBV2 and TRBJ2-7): EPEVTQTPSHQVTQMGQEVILRCVPISNHLYFYWYRQILGQKVEFLVSFYNNEISEKSEIFDDQFSVERPDGSNFTLKIRSTKLEDSAMYFCASRTDNYEQYFGPGTRLTVT.

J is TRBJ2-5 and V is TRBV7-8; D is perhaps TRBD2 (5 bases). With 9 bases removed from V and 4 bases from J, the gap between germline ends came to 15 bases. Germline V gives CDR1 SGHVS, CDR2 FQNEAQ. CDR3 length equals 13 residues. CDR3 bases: TGTGCCAGTAGTCGAGGGCTTGGAGAGACCCAGTACTTC. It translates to CASSRGLGETQYF. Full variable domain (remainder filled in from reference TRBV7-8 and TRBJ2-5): GAGVSQSPRYKVAKRGQDVALRCDPISGHVSLFWYQQALGQGPEFLTYFQNEAQLDKSGLPSDRFFAERPEGSVSTLKIQRTQQEDSAVYLCASSRGLGETQYFGPGTRLLVL.

The CDR3 nucleotides are TGTGCCAGTAGTATTGGGGCGGGAAAACAGACCCAGTACTTC. It encodes CASSIGAGKQTQYF. V is TRBV19 and J is TRBJ2-5; maybe TRBD2 (6 bases). Germline CDR1 is LNHDA and CDR2 is SQIVND (reference sequence). Trimming pared 3 bases from V and 6 bases from J, leaving 14 bases between. CDR3 size: 14 residues.

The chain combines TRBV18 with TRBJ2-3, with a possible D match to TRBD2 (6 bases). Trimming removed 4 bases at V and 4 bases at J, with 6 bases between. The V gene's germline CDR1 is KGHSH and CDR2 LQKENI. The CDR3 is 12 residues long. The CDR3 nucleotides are TGTGCCAGCTCACGGGGGGCAGATACGCAGTATTTT. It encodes CASSRGADTQYF.